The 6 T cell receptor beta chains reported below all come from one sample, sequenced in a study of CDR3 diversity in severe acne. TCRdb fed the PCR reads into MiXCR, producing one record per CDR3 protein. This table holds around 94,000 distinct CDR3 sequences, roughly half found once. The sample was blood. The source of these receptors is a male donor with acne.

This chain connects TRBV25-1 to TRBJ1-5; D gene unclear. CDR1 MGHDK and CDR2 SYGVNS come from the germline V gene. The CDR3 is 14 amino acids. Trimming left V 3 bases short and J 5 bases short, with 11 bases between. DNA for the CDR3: TGTGCCAGCAGTGAGCCCCATGACCATCAGCCCCAGCATTTT. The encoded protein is CASSEPHDHQPQHF.

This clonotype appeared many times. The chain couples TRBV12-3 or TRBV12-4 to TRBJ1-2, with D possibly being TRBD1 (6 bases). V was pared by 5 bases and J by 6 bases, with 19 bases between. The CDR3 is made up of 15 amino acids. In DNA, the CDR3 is TGTGCCAGCAGTATCTCAGGGACATGGAAAGATGGCTACACCTTC. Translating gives CASSISGTWKDGYTF.

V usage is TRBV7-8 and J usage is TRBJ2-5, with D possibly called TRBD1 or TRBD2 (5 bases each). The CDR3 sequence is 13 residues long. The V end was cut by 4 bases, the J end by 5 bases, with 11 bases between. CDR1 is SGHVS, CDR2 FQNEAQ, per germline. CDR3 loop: CASSSLWGETQYF. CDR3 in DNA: TGTGCCAGCAGCTCCCTTTGGGGGGAGACCCAGTACTTC.

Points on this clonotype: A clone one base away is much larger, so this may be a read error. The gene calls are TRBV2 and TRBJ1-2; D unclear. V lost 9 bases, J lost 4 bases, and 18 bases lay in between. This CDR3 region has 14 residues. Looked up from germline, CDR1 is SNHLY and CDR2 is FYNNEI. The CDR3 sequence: CASFKPDKGYGYTF. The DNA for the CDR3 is TGTGCCAGTTTTAAACCCGACAAGGGCTATGGCTACACCTTC.

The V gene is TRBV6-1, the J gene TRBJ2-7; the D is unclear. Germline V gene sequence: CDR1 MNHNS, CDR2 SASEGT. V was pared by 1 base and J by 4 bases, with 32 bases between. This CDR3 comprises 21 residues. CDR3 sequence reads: CASSEVTLKPIQSARPYEQYF. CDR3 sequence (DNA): TGTGCCAGCAGTGAAGTAACGCTCAAACCAATTCAGTCGGCTCGACCGTACGAGCAGTACTTC.

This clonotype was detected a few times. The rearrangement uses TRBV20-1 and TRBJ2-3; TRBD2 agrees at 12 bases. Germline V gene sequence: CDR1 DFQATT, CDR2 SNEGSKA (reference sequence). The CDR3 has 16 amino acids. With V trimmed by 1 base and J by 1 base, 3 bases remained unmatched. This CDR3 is CSARGLAGVGTDTQYF. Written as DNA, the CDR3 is TGCAGTGCTAGAGGACTAGCGGGAGTTGGCACAGATACGCAGTATTTT.